This TCR beta chain was identified in a study of T cell changes during pregnancy in multiple sclerosis. Libraries were prepared by immunoSEQ multiplex PCR; TCRdb keeps only in-frame clonotypes and omits some of them. The sample contains 52,000 or so clones, about 90% of which appear only once. The CDR3 runs to 18 residues. J gave up 4 bases and V 0 bases, and 14 bases lay outside the gene matches. The germline CDR1 and CDR2 sequences are LGHNA and YNFKEQ. The gene calls are TRBV4-2 and TRBJ2-7, with 8 bases matching TRBD2. The sample was CD4+ T cells from peripheral blood mononuclear cells, taken in the second trimester of pregnancy. The TCR comes from a female donor with multiple sclerosis, enrolled in a pregnancy study. CDR3 in amino acids: CASSQDQVKGAGGYEQYF. The CDR3, as DNA: TGTGCCAGCAGCCAAGATCAAGTTAAAGGGGCGGGGGGATACGAGCAGTACTTC.